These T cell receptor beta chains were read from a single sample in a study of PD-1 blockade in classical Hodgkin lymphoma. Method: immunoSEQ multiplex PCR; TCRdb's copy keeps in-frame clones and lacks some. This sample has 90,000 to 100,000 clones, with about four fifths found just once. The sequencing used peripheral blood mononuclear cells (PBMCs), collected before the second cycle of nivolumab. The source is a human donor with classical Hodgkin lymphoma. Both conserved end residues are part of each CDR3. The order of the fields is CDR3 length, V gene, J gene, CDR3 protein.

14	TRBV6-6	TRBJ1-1	CASSDPGQGTEAFF
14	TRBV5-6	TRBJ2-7	CASSLTGRPSEQYF
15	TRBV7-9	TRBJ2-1	CASRNGLAGSNEQFF
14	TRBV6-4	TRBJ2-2	CASSETFNTGELFF
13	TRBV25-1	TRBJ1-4	CASSEFGGGKLFF
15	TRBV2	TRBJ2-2	CASSVKTTNTGELFF
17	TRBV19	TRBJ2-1	CASSIRGVAGFGDEQFF
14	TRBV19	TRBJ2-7	CASSTASGTYEQYF
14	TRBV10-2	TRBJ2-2	CATKQGTNTGELFF
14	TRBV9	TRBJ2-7	CASSPTGLGYEQYF
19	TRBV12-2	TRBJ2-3	CASRLVSGTGIRWEDTQYF
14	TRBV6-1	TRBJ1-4	CASSESPRGEKLFF
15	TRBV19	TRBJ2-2	CASSWTGRASGELFF
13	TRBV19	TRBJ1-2	CASSTQGIYGYTF
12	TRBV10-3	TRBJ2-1	CAISGSYDEQFF
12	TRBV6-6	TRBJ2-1	CASSGGSNEQFF
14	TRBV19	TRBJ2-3	CASKPGLGTDTQYF
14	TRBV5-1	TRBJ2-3	CASGASRVSDTQYF
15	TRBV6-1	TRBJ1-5	CASSGEPISNQPQHF
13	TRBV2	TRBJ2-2	CASSEGRLGELFF
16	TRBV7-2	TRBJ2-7	CASSLVADTSSYEQYF
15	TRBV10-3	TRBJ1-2	CAISGGTGGGYGYTF
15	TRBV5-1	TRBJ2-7	CASSEGPGLSHEQYF
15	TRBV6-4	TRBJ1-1	CASSVTTAQNTEAFF
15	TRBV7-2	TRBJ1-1	CASSPGDSIDTEAFF
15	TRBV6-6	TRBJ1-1	CASRLTGGRYTEAFF
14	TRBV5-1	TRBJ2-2	CASSLRQDTGELFF
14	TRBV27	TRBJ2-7	CASSLGDRTYEQYF
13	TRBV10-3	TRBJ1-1	CAISERGGTEAFF
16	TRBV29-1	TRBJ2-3	CSGSVGLAGDADTQYF
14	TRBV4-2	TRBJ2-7	CASSQDVLSYEQYF
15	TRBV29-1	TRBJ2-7	CSTWLAGDGFREQYF
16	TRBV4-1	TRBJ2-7	CASSQDRGTGSYEQYF
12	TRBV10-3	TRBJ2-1	CAISHGTVEQFF
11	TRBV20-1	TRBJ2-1	CSASWLREQFF
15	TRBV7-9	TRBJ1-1	CASSSWDLLNTEAFF